This T cell receptor beta chain stems from a study of graft-versus-host responses after intestinal transplantation. Study as a whole: The study gave all recipients anti-thymocyte globulin induction, then tacrolimus and steroids for approximately three years. Study-level points and caveats: Present in recipient marrow, GvH clones included some that appeared first in ileum or blood. Early after transplant, HvG clones declined as circulating GvH clones peaked. Within allografts, high graft-versus-host to host-versus-graft clonal ratios were seen among patients with graft-donor T cell macrochimerism.

The CDR3 contains 17 residues. Germline CDR1 reads MGHRA; CDR2 reads YSYEKL. The V and J ends lost 1 base and 0 bases respectively, with 13 bases between them. Assay used: immunoSEQ multiplex PCR; TCRdb lists only in-frame clones, some missing. The sample lists about 90,000 clones, roughly 80% occurring once. Comments on this clone: Its specificity is not known.

The TCR was taken from a human donor who received an intestinal transplant. This material consisted of unstimulated CD8+ T cells sorted from spleen or lymph node cells, taken before intestinal transplant. The J gene is TRBJ2-1, the V gene TRBV4-1; the D gene is possibly TRBD2 (6 bases). CDR3 in amino acids: CASSQGALAVSYNEQFF. The CDR3 bases are TGCGCCAGCAGCCAAGGGGCCTTAGCGGTCTCCTACAATGAGCAGTTCTTC.